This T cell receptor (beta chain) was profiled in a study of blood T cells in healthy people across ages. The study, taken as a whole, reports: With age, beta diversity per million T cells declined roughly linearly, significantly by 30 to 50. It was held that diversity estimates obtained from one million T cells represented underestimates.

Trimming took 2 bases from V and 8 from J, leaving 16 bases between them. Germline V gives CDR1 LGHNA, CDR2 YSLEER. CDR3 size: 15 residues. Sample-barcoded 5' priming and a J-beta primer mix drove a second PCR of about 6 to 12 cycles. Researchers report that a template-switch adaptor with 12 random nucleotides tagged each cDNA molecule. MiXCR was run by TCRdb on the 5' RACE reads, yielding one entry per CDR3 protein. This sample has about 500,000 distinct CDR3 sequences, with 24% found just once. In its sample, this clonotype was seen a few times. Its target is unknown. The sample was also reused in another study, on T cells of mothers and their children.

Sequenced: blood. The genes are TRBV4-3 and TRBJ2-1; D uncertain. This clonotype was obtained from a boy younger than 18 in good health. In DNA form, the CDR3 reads TGCGCCAGCAGCCAACGTACAGAGGCCAGCGATGAGCAGTTCTTC. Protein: CASSQRTEASDEQFF.